A selection of T cell receptor beta chains follows, all from one sample in a study of CD8 T cells in ankylosing spondylitis. MiXCR, applied by TCRdb to the 5' RACE reads, yields one record per CDR3 protein. Altogether around 25,000 distinct CDR3 sequences are present, 13% being singletons, with the ten largest covering 35%. The specimen was blood. Receptor source: a male donor with ankylosing spondylitis or in good health (not recorded which). CDR3s include the opening cysteine and the closing phenylalanine or tryptophan. D genes are given only for firm matches. Part of the rows lack a size; the others show once, few, many or a class for expanded clones.

len: 13; abundance: few; d_gene: -; v_gene: TRBV20-1; j_gene: TRBJ2-5; CDR3aa: CSHWPGNQETQYF; CDR3nt: TGCAGTCACTGGCCAGGGAATCAAGAGACCCAGTACTTC
len: 12; abundance: -; d_gene: -; v_gene: TRBV29-1; j_gene: TRBJ2-7; CDR3aa: CSVEKQGREQYF; CDR3nt: TGCAGCGTTGAAAAACAGGGCCGCGAGCAGTACTTC
len: 13; abundance: many; d_gene: -; v_gene: TRBV7-8; j_gene: TRBJ2-3; CDR3aa: CASSLNPTDTQYF; CDR3nt: TGTGCCAGCAGCCTGAACCCCACAGATACGCAGTATTTT
len: 14; abundance: few; d_gene: -; v_gene: TRBV20-1; j_gene: TRBJ2-1; CDR3aa: CSASRRGLDNEQFF; CDR3nt: TGCAGTGCTAGTCGTAGGGGACTCGACAATGAGCAGTTCTTC
len: 15; abundance: many; d_gene: TRBD1; v_gene: TRBV5-1; j_gene: TRBJ2-1; CDR3aa: CASSLVSGGQNEQFF; CDR3nt: TGCGCCAGCAGCTTGGTTTCAGGGGGCCAGAATGAGCAGTTCTTC
len: 13; abundance: many; d_gene: TRBD1; v_gene: TRBV29-1; j_gene: TRBJ1-1; CDR3aa: CSVAGTGVTEAFF; CDR3nt: TGCAGCGTTGCCGGGACAGGGGTCACTGAAGCTTTCTTT
len: 15; abundance: -; d_gene: TRBD2; v_gene: TRBV6-6; j_gene: TRBJ2-1; CDR3aa: CASSYSRGGAGEQFF; CDR3nt: TGTGCCAGCAGTTACTCTCGCGGGGGGGCCGGTGAGCAGTTCTTC
len: 13; abundance: many; d_gene: -; v_gene: TRBV29-1; j_gene: TRBJ2-1; CDR3aa: CSVGRRGDSEQFF; CDR3nt: TGCAGCGTTGGACGCAGGGGGGACAGTGAGCAGTTCTTC
len: 14; abundance: many; d_gene: TRBD1; v_gene: TRBV10-3; j_gene: TRBJ2-1; CDR3aa: CAISRDRGINEQFF; CDR3nt: TGTGCCATTAGCCGGGACAGGGGGATCAATGAGCAGTTCTTC
len: 14; abundance: few; d_gene: -; v_gene: TRBV15; j_gene: TRBJ2-3; CDR3aa: CATSRDPPTDTQYF; CDR3nt: TGTGCCACCAGCAGAGATCCCCCCACAGATACGCAGTATTTT
len: 11; abundance: few; d_gene: -; v_gene: TRBV20-1; j_gene: TRBJ1-1; CDR3aa: CSASQGTEAFF; CDR3nt: TGCAGTGCTAGTCAGGGGACTGAAGCTTTCTTT
len: 14; abundance: few; d_gene: -; v_gene: TRBV7-2; j_gene: TRBJ2-3; CDR3aa: CASSQTRRADTQYF; CDR3nt: TGTGCCAGCAGCCAGACCAGGAGGGCAGATACGCAGTATTTT
len: 14; abundance: few; d_gene: -; v_gene: TRBV5-1; j_gene: TRBJ2-2; CDR3aa: CASSFRENTGELFF; CDR3nt: TGCGCCAGCAGCTTTCGGGAGAACACCGGGGAGCTGTTTTTT
len: 13; abundance: -; d_gene: TRBD1; v_gene: TRBV15; j_gene: TRBJ1-1; CDR3aa: CATIGQVNTEAFF; CDR3nt: TGTGCCACCATCGGACAGGTGAACACTGAAGCTTTCTTT
len: 13; abundance: many; d_gene: -; v_gene: TRBV6-2/TRBV6-3; j_gene: TRBJ2-1; CDR3aa: CASSYDPNNEQFF; CDR3nt: TGTGCCAGCAGTTACGATCCTAACAATGAGCAGTTCTTC
len: 14; abundance: many; d_gene: TRBD1; v_gene: TRBV29-1; j_gene: TRBJ2-1; CDR3aa: CSALPGQGADEQFF; CDR3nt: TGCAGCGCTCTTCCGGGACAGGGGGCCGATGAGCAGTTCTTC
len: 11; abundance: -; d_gene: -; v_gene: TRBV12-3/TRBV12-4; j_gene: TRBJ1-1; CDR3aa: CASSLTPRAFF; CDR3nt: TGTGCCAGCAGTTTAACGCCTCGGGCTTTCTTT
len: 15; abundance: few; d_gene: -; v_gene: TRBV7-9; j_gene: TRBJ2-2; CDR3aa: CASSSQGRNTGELFF; CDR3nt: TGTGCCAGCAGTTCCCAAGGACGGAACACCGGGGAGCTGTTTTTT
len: 13; abundance: medium-sized; d_gene: TRBD2; v_gene: TRBV25-1; j_gene: TRBJ2-7; CDR3aa: CAIPSGTPEEQYF; CDR3nt: TGTGCCATCCCAAGCGGGACTCCGGAGGAGCAGTACTTC
len: 14; abundance: many; d_gene: -; v_gene: TRBV5-5; j_gene: TRBJ1-5; CDR3aa: CASSLAPGSQPQHF; CDR3nt: TGTGCCAGCAGCTTGGCCCCGGGGAGTCAGCCCCAGCATTTT
len: 15; abundance: -; d_gene: TRBD1; v_gene: TRBV29-1; j_gene: TRBJ2-7; CDR3aa: CSVALPGTGVHEQYF; CDR3nt: TGCAGCGTTGCTCTTCCCGGGACAGGGGTCCACGAGCAGTACTTC
len: 15; abundance: -; d_gene: -; v_gene: TRBV30; j_gene: TRBJ1-5; CDR3aa: CAWSPTGLGNQPQHF; CDR3nt: TGTGCCTGGAGTCCCACAGGGCTGGGCAATCAGCCCCAGCATTTT
len: 15; abundance: many; d_gene: TRBD1; v_gene: TRBV12-3/TRBV12-4; j_gene: TRBJ2-6; CDR3aa: CASSWTGYGANVLTF; CDR3nt: TGTGCCAGCAGCTGGACAGGGTACGGGGCCAACGTCCTGACTTTC
len: 15; abundance: many; d_gene: -; v_gene: TRBV20-1; j_gene: TRBJ1-1; CDR3aa: CSAKDQQYMNTEAFF; CDR3nt: TGCAGTGCTAAGGACCAACAGTACATGAACACTGAAGCTTTCTTT
len: 14; abundance: many; d_gene: -; v_gene: TRBV5-1; j_gene: TRBJ2-7; CDR3aa: CASSLRAGAGEQYF; CDR3nt: TGCGCCAGCAGCTTGAGGGCAGGGGCTGGCGAGCAGTACTTC
len: 15; abundance: medium-sized; d_gene: -; v_gene: TRBV7-9; j_gene: TRBJ2-1; CDR3aa: CASSLERGRDNEQFF; CDR3nt: TGTGCCAGCAGCTTAGAAAGAGGCAGAGACAATGAGCAGTTCTTC
len: 13; abundance: -; d_gene: -; v_gene: TRBV12-3/TRBV12-4; j_gene: TRBJ2-5; CDR3aa: CASTGARYGTQYF; CDR3nt: TGTGCCAGTACCGGGGCAAGGTATGGGACCCAGTACTTC
len: 16; abundance: many; d_gene: TRBD2; v_gene: TRBV4-2; j_gene: TRBJ2-3; CDR3aa: CASSPGLAGPTDTQYF; CDR3nt: TGTGCCAGCAGCCCGGGACTAGCGGGACCCACAGATACGCAGTATTTT
len: 12; abundance: few; d_gene: -; v_gene: TRBV20-1; j_gene: TRBJ2-7; CDR3aa: CSPTPPNPEQYF; CDR3nt: TGCAGCCCGACCCCTCCCAACCCCGAGCAGTACTTC
len: 13; abundance: few; d_gene: -; v_gene: TRBV20-1; j_gene: TRBJ2-3; CDR3aa: CSARVSRKGTQYF; CDR3nt: TGCAGTGCTAGAGTTTCTAGGAAGGGTACGCAGTATTTT
len: 15; abundance: few; d_gene: -; v_gene: TRBV14; j_gene: TRBJ2-1; CDR3aa: CASSQVPMGYNEQFF; CDR3nt: TGTGCCAGCAGCCAAGTCCCTATGGGTTACAATGAGCAGTTCTTC
len: 15; abundance: many; d_gene: TRBD2; v_gene: TRBV5-6; j_gene: TRBJ2-3; CDR3aa: CASSLAGGLTDTQYF; CDR3nt: TGTGCCAGCAGCCTAGCGGGGGGCCTCACAGATACGCAGTATTTT
len: 15; abundance: few; d_gene: TRBD2; v_gene: TRBV6-4; j_gene: TRBJ2-1; CDR3aa: CASSPTSGGYNEQFF; CDR3nt: TGTGCCAGCAGCCCGACTAGCGGGGGGTACAATGAGCAGTTCTTC
len: 14; abundance: many; d_gene: -; v_gene: TRBV12-3/TRBV12-4; j_gene: TRBJ2-5; CDR3aa: CASSPRDNQETQYF; CDR3nt: TGTGCCAGCAGCCCCCGGGACAACCAAGAGACCCAGTACTTC
len: 13; abundance: -; d_gene: -; v_gene: TRBV27; j_gene: TRBJ1-2; CDR3aa: CASSFRQADGYTF; CDR3nt: TGTGCCAGCAGTTTCCGCCAGGCCGATGGCTACACCTTC
len: 12; abundance: -; d_gene: -; v_gene: TRBV29-1; j_gene: TRBJ2-3; CDR3aa: CSVEKGTDTQYF; CDR3nt: TGCAGCGTTGAAAAGGGCACAGATACGCAGTATTTT
len: 14; abundance: few; d_gene: TRBD2; v_gene: TRBV20-1; j_gene: TRBJ2-1; CDR3aa: CSAPTSGGNNEQFF; CDR3nt: TGCAGTGCTCCGACTAGCGGGGGGAACAATGAGCAGTTCTTC
len: 12; abundance: -; d_gene: TRBD1; v_gene: TRBV12-3/TRBV12-4; j_gene: TRBJ1-2; CDR3aa: CASSLTGEGYTF; CDR3nt: TGTGCCAGCAGTTTAACAGGGGAAGGCTACACCTTC
len: 16; abundance: many; d_gene: -; v_gene: TRBV6-2/TRBV6-3; j_gene: TRBJ2-1; CDR3aa: CASSPLGYSSYNEQFF; CDR3nt: TGTGCCAGCAGTCCCCTAGGTTACAGCTCCTACAATGAGCAGTTCTTC
len: 14; abundance: -; d_gene: TRBD1; v_gene: TRBV29-1; j_gene: TRBJ2-1; CDR3aa: CSVERTGSYNEQFF; CDR3nt: TGCAGCGTTGAAAGGACAGGGAGTTACAATGAGCAGTTCTTC
len: 15; abundance: -; d_gene: TRBD2; v_gene: TRBV20-1; j_gene: TRBJ2-3; CDR3aa: CSAMTSGTSTDTQYF; CDR3nt: TGCAGTGCCATGACTAGCGGAACAAGCACAGATACGCAGTATTTT
len: 14; abundance: -; d_gene: TRBD2; v_gene: TRBV6-5; j_gene: TRBJ2-3; CDR3aa: CASSPGLVADTQYF; CDR3nt: TGTGCCAGCAGTCCCGGACTAGTCGCAGATACGCAGTATTTT
len: 13; abundance: few; d_gene: TRBD2; v_gene: TRBV11-2; j_gene: TRBJ2-7; CDR3aa: CASSSGLAGEQYF; CDR3nt: TGTGCCAGCAGCTCCGGACTAGCTGGGGAGCAGTACTTC
len: 15; abundance: few; d_gene: TRBD2; v_gene: TRBV5-1; j_gene: TRBJ2-1; CDR3aa: CASSLLSGGYNEQFF; CDR3nt: TGCGCCAGCAGCTTGCTCTCGGGGGGTTACAATGAGCAGTTCTTC
len: 14; abundance: many; d_gene: -; v_gene: TRBV5-1; j_gene: TRBJ2-5; CDR3aa: CASSLQGTGETQYF; CDR3nt: TGCGCCAGCAGCTTACAGGGCACCGGAGAGACCCAGTACTTC
len: 13; abundance: once; d_gene: -; v_gene: TRBV28; j_gene: TRBJ1-2; CDR3aa: CASSDGAHYGYTF; CDR3nt: TGTGCCAGCAGTGACGGGGCTCACTATGGCTACACCTTC
len: 14; abundance: many; d_gene: -; v_gene: TRBV5-1; j_gene: TRBJ1-1; CDR3aa: CASSWDGSPFEAFF; CDR3nt: TGCGCCAGCAGCTGGGACGGTTCTCCCTTTGAAGCTTTCTTT
len: 11; abundance: many; d_gene: -; v_gene: TRBV25-1; j_gene: TRBJ1-4; CDR3aa: CASWENEKLFF; CDR3nt: TGTGCCAGCTGGGAGAATGAAAAACTGTTTTTT
len: 12; abundance: -; d_gene: -; v_gene: TRBV6-5; j_gene: TRBJ2-5; CDR3aa: CASSVNRETQYF; CDR3nt: TGTGCCAGCAGCGTAAATCGGGAGACCCAGTACTTC
len: 12; abundance: many; d_gene: -; v_gene: TRBV12-3/TRBV12-4; j_gene: TRBJ2-5; CDR3aa: CASSLAGQTQYF; CDR3nt: TGTGCCAGCAGTTTAGCTGGTCAGACCCAGTACTTC
len: 14; abundance: many; d_gene: TRBD1; v_gene: TRBV5-1; j_gene: TRBJ2-7; CDR3aa: CASSQGQGGDEQYF; CDR3nt: TGCGCCAGCAGCCAAGGACAGGGGGGTGACGAGCAGTACTTC
len: 19; abundance: -; d_gene: TRBD2; v_gene: TRBV7-9; j_gene: TRBJ2-2; CDR3aa: CASSLGLAGGQRDTGELFF; CDR3nt: TGTGCCAGCAGCTTGGGACTAGCGGGGGGCCAGAGGGACACCGGGGAGCTGTTTTTT
len: 13; abundance: many; d_gene: -; v_gene: TRBV29-1; j_gene: TRBJ1-1; CDR3aa: CSGGTGGLTEAFF; CDR3nt: TGCAGCGGCGGCACGGGGGGCTTGACTGAAGCTTTCTTT
len: 17; abundance: few; d_gene: TRBD2; v_gene: TRBV11-2; j_gene: TRBJ2-1; CDR3aa: CASSYASGRARNNEQFF; CDR3nt: TGTGCCAGCAGCTACGCTAGCGGGAGGGCAAGGAACAATGAGCAGTTCTTC
len: 15; abundance: -; d_gene: TRBD2; v_gene: TRBV7-8; j_gene: TRBJ2-1; CDR3aa: CASSLRGVSYNEQFF; CDR3nt: TGTGCCAGCAGCCTCCGGGGGGTCTCCTACAATGAGCAGTTCTTC
len: 14; abundance: few; d_gene: -; v_gene: TRBV10-3; j_gene: TRBJ2-3; CDR3aa: CAINAAEITDTQYF; CDR3nt: TGTGCCATCAATGCAGCGGAGATCACAGATACGCAGTATTTT
len: 17; abundance: -; d_gene: -; v_gene: TRBV5-1; j_gene: TRBJ2-1; CDR3aa: CASSSQPTGLGFNEQFF; CDR3nt: TGCGCCAGCAGCTCGCAACCTACAGGGTTAGGTTTCAATGAGCAGTTCTTC
len: 14; abundance: many; d_gene: -; v_gene: TRBV14; j_gene: TRBJ2-1; CDR3aa: CASSQVRIATEQFF; CDR3nt: TGTGCCAGCAGCCAAGTTAGGATAGCGACTGAGCAGTTCTTC